These 16 T cell receptor beta chains share one sample of origin, sequenced in a study of T cell clonality in common variable immunodeficiency. Here immunoSEQ multiplex PCR was the method, and the copy in TCRdb shows in-frame clones only, minus some. The sample was found to contain approximately 37,000 clones, and every one recurs. The sample comprised peripheral blood mononuclear cells. These TCRs come from a person aged 18 to 75 in good health.

This clone was observed many times. The read ends 3 residues before the CDR3 terminus; that terminus is restored from the germline J gene. V and J are TRBV28 and TRBJ1-2, with 8 bases identical to TRBD1. CDR1 is MDHEN and CDR2 is SYDVKM in the germline V gene. CDR3 length: 14 amino acids. V lost 6 bases and J lost 0; bases outside the gene matches: 3. The chain's CDR3 is CASSQGATNYGYTF. CDR3 DNA (partial): TGTGCCAGCAGCCAGGGGGCGACTAACTATGGC.

This clone has just a few counts. The read ends 3 residues early relative to the CDR3; the germline J gene fills the gap. The rearrangement uses TRBV6-2 or TRBV6-3 and TRBJ1-2, with D possibly being TRBD1 (5 bases). The CDR3 totals 14 residues. CDR1 is MNHEY and CDR2 is SVGEGT in the germline V gene. The CDR3 sequence: CASNRGLRSYDYTF. The CDR3 bases that were read are TGTGCCAGCAATAGGGGCCTACGTTCCTACGAC.

This clone was counted at least ten times. The read terminates 3 residues ahead of where the CDR3 ends, so the germline J gene completes it. V usage is TRBV5-1 and J usage is TRBJ2-1; 13 nucleotides align to TRBD2. Per the germline V gene, CDR1 is SGHRS and CDR2 is YFSETQ. Unmatched junction bases numbered 7, after V lost 4 bases and J lost 9 bases. The CDR3 runs 15 residues. Incomplete CDR3 DNA: TGCGCCAGCAGCCCCGGGACTAGCGGGATCGGTGAG. Its protein product is CASSPGTSGIGE. Given in full, the CDR3 is CASSPGTSGIGEQFF.

This clone was detected many times. The DNA ends 3 residues before the CDR3 does, and the rest of the CDR3 is filled in from the germline J gene. The J gene is TRBJ1-2, the V gene TRBV30, with D perhaps TRBD1 (6 bases). Trimming removed 2 bases at V and 7 bases at J, with 14 bases between. The CDR3 spans 13 residues. Germline CDR1 reads GTSNPN; CDR2 reads SVGIG (reference sequence). The CDR3 is CAWSLGHTRGYTF. Partial CDR3 DNA: TGTGCCTGGAGTCTGGGACACACGCGTGGC. Together with reference TRBV30 and TRBJ1-2, the CDR3 gives the full variable domain: SQTIHQWPATLVQPVGSPLSLECTVEGTSNPNLYWYRQAAGRGLQLLFYSVGIGQISSEVPQNLSASRPQDRQFILSSKKLLLSDSGFYLCAWSLGHTRGYTFGSGTRLTVV.

This clone was recorded at least ten times. The read terminates 3 residues ahead of where the CDR3 ends, so the germline J gene completes it. The chain recombines TRBV29-1 with TRBJ2-7; 7 nucleotides match TRBD1. The CDR3 is 12 amino acids. Per germline, CDR1 SQVTM and CDR2 ANQGSEA. V dropped 4 bases and J dropped 6; count of bases not matched to a gene: 6. The CDR3 DNA, read in part, is TGCAGCGTTGGGACAGGCTTGGGCGAG. It codes for CSVGTGLGE. From start to end, the CDR3 is CSVGTGLGEQYF.

This clone was detected many times. The covered CDR3 bases are TGTGCCAGCAGCTTACGAGGGGAAACTGAA. Residues: CASSLRGETE. In full, the CDR3 is CASSLRGETEAFF. V usage is TRBV7-3 and J usage is TRBJ1-1; D possibly corresponds to TRBD1 (5 bases). The CDR3 goes on 3 residues after the read ends, and that part is filled in from the germline J gene. The CDR3 runs 13 residues. V was trimmed by 2 bases and J by 5 bases, leaving 9 bases between them. The germline gives CDR1 SGHTA, CDR2 FQGTGA.

This clone has only a few counts. From the germline J gene comes the end of the CDR3, since the read stops 3 residues before it. The V and J genes are TRBV18 and TRBJ1-2; D remains unclear. This CDR3 is built from 14 residues. Germline V gives CDR1 KGHSH, CDR2 LQKENI. Partial CDR3 DNA: TGTGCCAGCTCACCCGGACTATCTACCTACGAC. This sequence encodes CASSPGLSTYD. The whole CDR3 is CASSPGLSTYDYTF.

This clone was found a few times. The CDR3 goes on 3 residues after the read ends, and that part is filled in from the germline J gene. This chain uses TRBV7-9 with TRBJ1-6; unclear D gene. The germline gives CDR1 SEHNR, CDR2 FQNEAQ (reference sequence). This CDR3 has 14 amino acids. The V end lost 1 base, the J end lost 5 bases, and 6 bases lay between the germline ends. The sequenced CDR3 bases are TGTGCCAGCAGCTTAGTTGCGGATAATTCACCC. This sequence encodes CASSLVADNSP. The whole CDR3 region reads CASSLVADNSPLHF. Using reference TRBV7-9 and TRBJ1-6 for the parts outside the CDR3, the full variable domain is DTGVSQNPRHKITKRGQNVTFRCDPISEHNRLYWYRQTLGQGPEFLTYFQNEAQLEKSRLLSDRFSAERPKGSFSTLEIQRTEQGDSAMYLCASSLVADNSPLHFGNGTRLTVT.

This clone has a handful of counts. The read ends 3 residues before the CDR3 terminus; that terminus is restored from the germline J gene. V gene TRBV30 combines with J gene TRBJ1-2; perhaps TRBD1 as D (6 bases). The CDR3 length is 13 residues. Germline CDR1 GTSNPN, CDR2 SVGIG (reference sequence). CDR3 region: CAWSVAGGDDYTF. Partial CDR3 DNA: TGTGCCTGGAGTGTGGCTGGGGGCGACGAC.

Many counts were recorded for this clone. Read sequence stops 3 residues before the CDR3 end, and the germline J gene provides the missing end. The J gene is TRBJ2-2, the V gene TRBV5-1, with TRBD1 matching 9 bases. The V gene's germline CDR1 is SGHRS and CDR2 YFSETQ. V trimming: 5 bases; J trimming: 2 bases; junction bases outside the gene matches: 7. CDR3 size: 16 residues. The CDR3 loop reads CASSTGTGLNTGELFF. The sequenced part of the CDR3 DNA is TGCGCCAGCAGTACCGGGACAGGGTTAAACACCGGGGAG.

Note on this clone: The missing CDR3 end, 3 residues past where the read stops, is filled in from the germline J gene. This rearrangement joins TRBV7-3 to TRBJ1-6; 10 nucleotides agree with TRBD1. The length of the CDR3 is 20 residues. The germline CDR1 and CDR2 sequences are SGHTA and FQGTGA. The J segment lost 0 bases and the V segment lost 1 base, leaving 9 bases of the junction unmatched. The DNA read from the CDR3 is TGTGCCAGCAGCTTAAACAGGACAGGGGGTGGAAGCTCCTATAATTCACCC. It yields the protein CASSLNRTGGGSSYNSP. The full CDR3 sequence reads CASSLNRTGGGSSYNSPLHF.

This clone was counted at least ten times. Read coverage stops 3 residues before the CDR3 terminus; the germline J gene supplies the remainder. This chain joins TRBV5-1 and TRBJ2-1, with 8 bases identical to TRBD2. The CDR3 covers 16 residues. Trimming cost V 6 bases and J 3 bases; bases outside gene matches: 11. Germline V gives CDR1 SGHRS, CDR2 YFSETQ. Partial CDR3 DNA: TGCGCCAGCACTGCCCCCGGGGGGGGAAACTACAATGAG. It encodes CASTAPGGGNYNE. From start to end, the CDR3 is CASTAPGGGNYNEQFF.

This clone was counted many times. The sequence runs out 3 residues before the end of the CDR3; the remainder is reconstructed from the germline J gene. J is TRBJ2-3 and V is TRBV19, with D possibly being TRBD2 (5 bases). There are 16 residues in the CDR3. CDR1 and CDR2 from the germline V gene are LNHDA and SQIVND (reference sequence). Trimming stripped 6 bases from V and 0 bases from J, with 16 bases between. CDR3 region: CASSFSSVDSTDTQYF. The CDR3 bases that were read are TGTGCCAGTAGCTTCAGTAGCGTAGATAGCACAGATACG. Combining the CDR3 with reference TRBV19 and TRBJ2-3 gives the whole variable domain DGGITQSPKYLFRKEGQNVTLSCEQNLNHDAMYWYRQDPGQGLRLIYYSQIVNDFQKGDIAEGYSVSREKKESFPLTVTSAQKNPTAFYLCASSFSSVDSTDTQYFGPGTRLTVL.

This clone has a count of ten or more. The read gets to within 3 residues of the CDR3 end, and the germline J gene fills in the rest. The J gene is TRBJ2-7, the V gene TRBV12-3 or TRBV12-4; 7 bases map to TRBD1. Unmatched junction bases numbered 12, after V lost 6 bases and J lost 4 bases. The CDR3 runs to 15 residues. This CDR3 reads CASSRGQASFYEQYF. CDR3 DNA (partial): TGTGCCAGCAGCCGAGGACAGGCTTCCTTTTACGAG.

This clone was found many times. The read comes to an end 3 residues before the CDR3 does, leaving the germline J gene to fill in the end. The J gene is TRBJ2-6, the V gene TRBV19, with D perhaps TRBD1 (5 bases). Germline V lookup: CDR1 LNHDA, CDR2 SQIVND (reference sequence). V was clipped by 9 bases and J by 2 bases, with 14 bases between them. The CDR3 is 15 residues long. Partial CDR3 DNA: TGTGCCAGCTTGCAGGGTACGGCTGGGGCCAACGTC. It encodes CASLQGTAGANV. The CDR3 reads in full as CASLQGTAGANVLTF.

This clone was found many times. Read data end 3 residues before the CDR3 end; the end is taken from the germline J gene. The V gene is TRBV5-1, the J gene TRBJ2-1, with D perhaps assigned TRBD1 or TRBD2 (5 bases each). Germline loops: CDR1 SGHRS, CDR2 YFSETQ. Trimming pared 6 bases from V and 0 bases from J, leaving 10 bases between. CDR3 size: 14 residues. The part of the CDR3 DNA that was read is TGCGCCAGCACCCCAGGGAGCTCCTACAATGAG. It specifies CASTPGSSYNE. The whole CDR3 protein reads CASTPGSSYNEQFF.